The 10 T cell receptor beta chains below all came from one sample that was sequenced in a study of T cell responses to AZD1222 COVID-19 vaccine. The data were produced by immunoSEQ multiplex PCR, yet TCRdb's version contains in-frame clones alone and is incomplete. The sample includes 130,000 to 150,000 clones, 80% to 90% of them seen just once. The sequences come from peripheral blood, collected on day 0 of AZD1222 vaccination. These receptors were collected from an adult in good health.

This CDR3 reads CASRRSSTDNTEAFF. Written as DNA, the CDR3 is TGTGCCAGCAGAAGAAGTTCAACAGATAACACTGAAGCTTTCTTT. The chain couples TRBV6-5 to TRBJ1-1; D is unresolved. The CDR3 length is 15 residues. The germline CDR1 and CDR2 sequences are MNHEY and SVGAGI. Trimming took 6 bases from V and 2 from J, leaving 16 bases between them.

This clone came up a few times. The chain joins TRBV6-5 to TRBJ2-6; a weak D match, TRBD1 (6 bases). Germline CDR1 reads MNHEY; CDR2 reads SVGAGI. Trimming pared 6 bases from V and 2 bases from J, leaving 8 bases between. This CDR3 region has 14 residues. CDR3 sequence (DNA): TGTGCCAGCAGAACAGGGACTGGGGCCAACGTCCTGACTTTC. Protein sequence: CASRTGTGANVLTF.

This clone appeared once. V usage is TRBV28 and J usage is TRBJ1-5; 10 bases are shared with TRBD1. After removal of 2 bases from V and 2 bases from J, the junction contained 12 bases not matched to a gene. The CDR3 runs 19 residues. Looked up from germline, CDR1 is MDHEN and CDR2 is SYDVKM. The CDR3 loop is CASSLRPGTGVKGNQPQHF. DNA for the CDR3: TGTGCCAGCAGTTTACGTCCCGGGACAGGGGTTAAGGGCAATCAGCCCCAGCATTTT. The full variable domain, in which reference TRBV28 and TRBJ1-5 provide the parts outside the CDR3, is DVKVTQSSRYLVKRTGEKVFLECVQDMDHENMFWYRQDPGLGLRLIYFSYDVKMKEKGDIPEGYSVSREKKERFSLILESASTNQTSMYLCASSLRPGTGVKGNQPQHFGDGTRLSIL.

A single count supports this clone. The rearrangement uses TRBV19 and TRBJ1-1; D remains ambiguous. The CDR3 length is 13 residues. The germline CDR1 and CDR2 sequences are LNHDA and SQIVND (reference sequence). Trimming left V 4 bases short and J 0 bases short, with 6 bases between. In nucleotides, the CDR3 is TGTGCCAGTAGTACTAGCTTGAACACTGAAGCTTTCTTT. It yields the protein CASSTSLNTEAFF.

V and J are TRBV28 and TRBJ1-1, with a possible D match to TRBD1 (5 bases). Trimming left V 5 bases short and J 1 base short, with 17 bases between. This CDR3 spans 16 amino acids. Germline V gene data show CDR1 as MDHEN and CDR2 as SYDVKM. The CDR3 DNA reads as TGTGCCAGCAGTCGGGGTTGGGTTGGGGGGAACACTGAAGCTTTCTTT. Translated, it gives CASSRGWVGGNTEAFF.

This clone was observed once. V gene TRBV29-1 combines with J gene TRBJ1-2, with a possible D match to TRBD1 (5 bases). The CDR3 runs to 11 residues. CDR1 and CDR2 from the germline V gene are SQVTM and ANQGSEA. Trimming took off 6 bases at V and 7 bases at J, with 12 bases between the two ends. CDR3 loop: CSVEGRTGYTF. CDR3 in DNA: TGCAGCGTGGAGGGACGGACTGGCTACACCTTC.

The chain is built from TRBV5-4 and TRBJ1-1; D remains unclear. Trimming took off 0 bases at V and 0 bases at J, with 3 bases between the two ends. The germline CDR1 and CDR2 sequences are SGHNT and YYREEE (reference sequence). The CDR3 is made up of 13 amino acids. The CDR3: CASSLDMNTEAFF. The CDR3 DNA reads TGTGCCAGCAGCTTGGACATGAACACTGAAGCTTTCTTT.

The chain is built from TRBV19 and TRBJ2-7; 12 nucleotides match TRBD2. The J segment lost 6 bases and the V segment lost 5 bases, leaving 11 bases of the junction unmatched. Germline V CDR1 and CDR2: LNHDA, SQIVND (reference sequence). The CDR3 consists of 16 residues. The CDR3 sequence: CASSSRWELAGGEQYF. The DNA for the CDR3 is TGTGCCAGTAGTTCAAGGTGGGAACTAGCGGGGGGCGAGCAGTACTTC.

This clone appeared once. The chain couples TRBV10-2 to TRBJ2-3; 12 bases fit TRBD1. Trimming took 5 bases from V and 6 from J; bases not matched to a gene: 6. In germline, CDR1 is WSHSY, CDR2 SAAADI. There are 15 residues in the CDR3. CDR3 nucleotide sequence: TGCGCCAGCAGTAGACCGGGACAGGGGGCGGATACGCAGTATTTT. Encoded protein: CASSRPGQGADTQYF.

The chain couples TRBV10-3 to TRBJ2-7; no clear D. Germline CDR1 and CDR2: ENHRY and SYGVKD. This CDR3 has 14 residues. V was cut by 7 bases and J by 2 bases, with 15 bases left in between. In DNA form, the CDR3 reads TGTGCCATCACGCAGAACCCGGGCCCCTACGAGCAGTACTTC. The encoded protein is CAITQNPGPYEQYF.